These 28 T cell receptor beta chains originate from one sample sequenced in a study of blood T cell repertoires in COVID-19. Here immunoSEQ multiplex PCR was the method, and the copy in TCRdb shows in-frame clones only, minus some. The sample carries almost 350,000 clones, more than 70% recorded once. The sample was PBMCs or T cells enriched from blood (not recorded which). The origin of the receptors is a woman aged 25 to 39 who had been exposed to COVID-19.

The chain joins TRBV5-4 to TRBJ2-5, with D possibly being TRBD2 (5 bases). V was clipped by 2 bases and J by 4 bases, with 15 bases between them. CDR3 size: 15 residues. Germline V CDR1 and CDR2: SGHNT, YYREEE (reference sequence). The CDR3 loop is CASSLSSGVGETQYF. The CDR3 bases are TGTGCCAGCAGCTTATCCTCCGGGGTTGGAGAGACCCAGTACTTC.

The chain couples TRBV5-1 to TRBJ2-1; TRBD2 might be the D (6 bases). Per the germline V gene, CDR1 is SGHRS and CDR2 is YFSETQ. The CDR3 is 14 residues long. The germline V and J ends were trimmed by 7 bases and 15 bases, with 26 bases remaining between them. CDR3 sequence reads: CASSLQVAGDFLFF. CDR3 nucleotides: TGCGCCAGCTCCCTTCAAGTCGCCGGGGACTTCTTGTTCTTC. The whole variable domain, remainder taken from reference TRBV5-1 and TRBJ2-1, is KAGVTQTPRYLIKTRGQQVTLSCSPISGHRSVSWYQQTPGQGLQFLFEYFSETQRNKGNFPGRFSGRQFSNSRSEMNVSTLELGDSALYLCASSLQVAGDFLFFGPGTRLTVL.

This rearrangement joins TRBV3-1 (or the pseudogene TRBV3-2) to TRBJ2-1, with TRBD2 matching 13 bases. The CDR3 runs to 15 residues. The V gene's germline CDR1 is LGHDT and CDR2 YNNKEL (reference sequence). V was clipped by 2 bases and J by 7 bases; unmatched bases: 2. Written as DNA, the CDR3 is TGTGCCAGCAGCCAAACTAGCGGGAGGGCGAATGAGCAGTTCTTC. Its protein product is CASSQTSGRANEQFF.

The chain uses TRBV19 and TRBJ2-7; a weak D match, TRBD2 (5 bases). Trimming took 5 bases from V and 3 from J, leaving 14 bases between them. Germline V gene lookup returns CDR1 LNHDA and CDR2 SQIVND (reference sequence). CDR3 length: 14 residues. The CDR3 DNA reads as TGTGCCAGTAGTGAGGGCCGGATGAGCTACGAGCAGTACTTC. Its translation: CASSEGRMSYEQYF.

The chain joins TRBV7-9 to TRBJ2-5; 10 positions match TRBD1. This CDR3 has 14 residues. The germline V gene encodes CDR1 SEHNR and CDR2 FQNEAQ (reference sequence). The junction had 4 bases not matched to a gene; V was cut back by 4 bases and J by 5 bases. The DNA of the CDR3 is TGTGCCAGCAGCTCTCGGACAGGGGGGGAGACCCAGTACTTC. Protein: CASSSRTGGETQYF.

Written as DNA, the CDR3 is TGTGCCAGCAGCTTGGCTGCGACAGGGGGCAAAGATACGCAGTATTTT. Translating it yields CASSLAATGGKDTQYF. This chain uses TRBV5-8 with TRBJ2-3; 10 bases line up with TRBD1. V shed 0 bases, J shed 5 bases, and the junction held 6 bases outside the gene matches. The CDR3 has 16 amino acids. Per the germline V gene, CDR1 is SGHTS and CDR2 is YDEGEE.

CDR3 sequence reads: CASRGTGGENTIYF. The CDR3 nucleotides read TGTGCCAGCAGGGGGACAGGGGGAGAAAACACCATATATTTT. The rearrangement links TRBV2 to TRBJ1-3; the match to TRBD1 covers 11 bases. This CDR3 has 14 amino acids. V was clipped by 6 bases and J by 6 bases; unmatched bases: 4. CDR1 is SNHLY and CDR2 is FYNNEI in the germline V gene. The complete variable domain, with remaining parts taken from reference TRBV2 and TRBJ1-3, reads EPEVTQTPSHQVTQMGQEVILRCVPISNHLYFYWYRQILGQKVEFLVSFYNNEISEKSEIFDDQFSVERPDGSNFTLKIRSTKLEDSAMYFCASRGTGGENTIYFGEGSWLTVV.

The J gene is TRBJ2-2, the V gene TRBV10-1, with 9 bases lining up with TRBD1. CDR3 length: 13 residues. V trimming: 7 bases; J trimming: 7 bases; junction bases outside the gene matches: 4. The V gene's germline CDR1 is WNHNN and CDR2 SYGVQD (reference sequence). DNA of the CDR3: TGCGCCAGCAACCGACAGGGGGACGGGGAGCTGTTTTTT. Its protein is CASNRQGDGELFF.

The chain combines TRBV7-9 with TRBJ1-4; maybe TRBD1 (5 bases). Germline values: CDR1 SEHNR, CDR2 FQNEAQ (reference sequence). V lost 3 bases, J lost 3 bases, and 14 bases lay in between. The CDR3 totals 16 residues. CDR3: CASSFPRGSANEKLFF. CDR3 DNA: TGTGCCAGCAGCTTCCCAAGGGGTTCGGCTAATGAAAAACTGTTTTTT.

The V and J genes are TRBV9 and TRBJ1-3; tentative D call: TRBD1 (5 bases). Germline-derived CDR1 and CDR2 are SGDLS and YYNGEE. The V end was cut by 0 bases, the J end by 2 bases, with 9 bases between. The CDR3 is 15 amino acids. The CDR3 DNA follows: TGTGCCAGCAGCGTAGAATCAGGGACTGGAAACACCATATATTTT. Translation: CASSVESGTGNTIYF.

This sequence joins TRBV28 and TRBJ1-2; the match to TRBD1 covers 7 bases. The CDR3 consists of 15 residues. The junction had 5 bases not matched to a gene; V was cut back by 2 bases and J by 2 bases. CDR1 is MDHEN, CDR2 SYDVKM, per germline. In nucleotides, the CDR3 is TGTGCCAGCAGTTTAAGTCCGGACAGGAACTATGGCTACACCTTC. Protein: CASSLSPDRNYGYTF.

V and J are TRBV30 and TRBJ1-5; D is unclear. This CDR3 is 16 amino acids long. The V end lost 0 bases, the J end lost 4 bases, and 16 bases lay between the germline ends. From germline, CDR1 is GTSNPN and CDR2 SVGIG (reference sequence). The CDR3: CAWSVLGGSGNQPQHF. Written as DNA, the CDR3 is TGTGCCTGGAGTGTACTGGGAGGGAGCGGGAATCAGCCCCAGCATTTT.

The chain recombines TRBV2 with TRBJ1-2; 8 bases align to TRBD1. V trimming: 4 bases; J trimming: 10 bases; junction bases outside the gene matches: 8. In germline, CDR1 is SNHLY, CDR2 FYNNEI. There are 13 residues in the CDR3. CDR3 region: CASSGSPGQVYTF. For the CDR3, the DNA is TGTGCCAGCAGTGGATCCCCGGGACAGGTCTACACCTTC.

This clone was recorded once. The chain joins TRBV18 to TRBJ2-1; TRBD2 might be the D (5 bases). Trimming left V 0 bases short and J 6 bases short, with 12 bases between. In germline, CDR1 is KGHSH, CDR2 LQKENI. The CDR3 has 15 residues. CDR3 DNA: TGTGCCAGCTCACCACCGGCGGGTGGGATCAATGAGCAGTTCTTC. This encodes CASSPPAGGINEQFF.

The chain recombines TRBV7-8 with TRBJ2-2; D is uncertain. The germline V gene has CDR1 SGHVS and CDR2 FQNEAQ. V was trimmed by 5 bases and J by 3 bases, leaving 4 bases between them. The CDR3 is 12 residues long. The CDR3 DNA reads TGTGCCAGCAGCCCCTACACCGGGGAGCTGTTTTTT. Its translation: CASSPYTGELFF.

The chain uses TRBV28 and TRBJ2-3, with 10 bases aligning to TRBD2. V gave up 7 bases and J gave up 5 bases; unmatched junction bases: 9. The CDR3 covers 15 residues. The V gene's germline CDR1 is MDHEN and CDR2 SYDVKM. As DNA, the CDR3 is TGTGCCAGCAAAGCCCTAGCGGGAGCCGTAGATACGCAGTATTTT. Translated, it gives CASKALAGAVDTQYF.

The chain combines TRBV30 with TRBJ2-1, with TRBD2 matching over 8 bases. Germline V CDR1 and CDR2: GTSNPN, SVGIG (reference sequence). V lost 7 bases and J lost 6; bases outside the gene matches: 8. This CDR3 is 13 amino acids long. The CDR3, as DNA: TGTGCCTTTCCCGGGACTAGTGGCAATGAGCAGTTCTTC. Translating gives CAFPGTSGNEQFF.

This clone was seen just once. The chain uses TRBV28 and TRBJ1-5; possibly TRBD1 for D (6 bases). There are 17 residues in the CDR3. Trimming removed 3 bases at V and 0 bases at J, with 15 bases between. The germline V gene encodes CDR1 MDHEN and CDR2 SYDVKM. CDR3 sequence: CASSLGAGRHSNQPQHF. As DNA, the CDR3 is TGTGCCAGCAGTTTGGGGGCCGGCCGGCATAGCAATCAGCCCCAGCATTTT.

The chain is built from TRBV28 and TRBJ1-2; 8 bases align to TRBD1. Trimming at V came to 6 bases and at J to 5 bases, leaving 5 bases not matched to a gene. From germline, CDR1 is MDHEN and CDR2 SYDVKM. This CDR3 is 13 amino acids long. This CDR3 is CASRAQGDYGYTF. In DNA, the CDR3 is TGTGCCAGCAGGGCACAGGGGGATTATGGCTACACCTTC.

The gene calls are TRBV12-5 and TRBJ1-1; no reliable D call. Trimming took 4 bases from V and 5 from J, leaving 8 bases between them. The CDR3 consists of 12 residues. Germline lookup yields CDR1 LGHNT and CDR2 FRNRAP. Here the CDR3 DNA reads TGTGCTAGTGGTTCGGCCAGGACTGAAGCTTTCTTT. It encodes CASGSARTEAFF.

The chain combines TRBV5-1 with TRBJ1-3; D may be TRBD1 (5 bases). This CDR3 contains 12 residues. CDR1 is SGHRS, CDR2 YFSETQ, per germline. V lost 8 bases and J lost 1, with 7 bases in between. The CDR3 protein is CASQGSGNTIYF. The DNA for the CDR3 is TGCGCCAGTCAGGGATCTGGAAACACCATATATTTT. The complete variable domain, with remaining parts taken from reference TRBV5-1 and TRBJ1-3, reads KAGVTQTPRYLIKTRGQQVTLSCSPISGHRSVSWYQQTPGQGLQFLFEYFSETQRNKGNFPGRFSGRQFSNSRSEMNVSTLELGDSALYLCASQGSGNTIYFGEGSWLTVV.

The chain recombines TRBV7-9 with TRBJ1-5; 7 bases match TRBD1. V was clipped by 4 bases and J by 6 bases; unmatched bases: 9. The CDR3 totals 15 residues. The germline gives CDR1 SEHNR, CDR2 FQNEAQ (reference sequence). CDR3 bases: TGTGCCAGCAGCTCACCGGGACAGAATGGTCAGCCCCAGCATTTT. Its protein product is CASSSPGQNGQPQHF.

The genes are TRBV21-1 and TRBJ1-6; the D call TRBD1 from the table was never checked on the DNA. TRBV21-1 is flagged as a pseudogene. This CDR3 has 16 amino acids. The CDR3 sequence is CASDPSQGRGNSPLHF. The CDR3 DNA reads TGTGCCAGCGACCCATCACAGGGGAGAGGAAATTCACCCCTCCACTTT.

This rearrangement joins TRBV28 to TRBJ1-2; D may be TRBD1 (5 bases). V lost 5 bases and J lost 0, with 16 bases in between. Germline CDR1 and CDR2: MDHEN and SYDVKM. CDR3 size: 16 residues. The CDR3: CASSLWGVGANYGYTF. CDR3 DNA sequence: TGTGCCAGCAGTCTGTGGGGGGTTGGCGCTAACTATGGCTACACCTTC.

This clone showed up just once. This chain joins TRBV18 and TRBJ1-1; 9 nucleotides agree with TRBD1. The germline V gene has CDR1 KGHSH and CDR2 LQKENI. J was trimmed by 6 bases and V by 2 bases; bases with no gene match: 4. The CDR3 has 14 amino acids. The CDR3 DNA reads as TGTGCCAGCTCACCAACAGGGGGCGGACCTGAAGCTTTCTTT. This codes for CASSPTGGGPEAFF.

The V call is TRBV2, the J call TRBJ1-3; D remains ambiguous. The length of the CDR3 is 15 residues. V lost 3 bases to trimming and J lost 7 bases, with 16 bases between them. Germline V CDR1 and CDR2: SNHLY, FYNNEI. CDR3 region: CASSDSHPTLNTIYF. The CDR3 nucleotides are TGTGCCAGCAGTGATAGTCACCCTACTTTGAACACCATATATTTT.

The gene calls are TRBV19 and TRBJ1-5, with TRBD1 identical over 7 bases. The junction had 8 bases not matched to a gene; V was cut back by 7 bases and J by 5 bases. CDR1 and CDR2 from the germline V gene are LNHDA and SQIVND (reference sequence). This CDR3 spans 14 amino acids. Here the CDR3 DNA reads TGTGCCAGTACCCGGACAGGAGACTATCAGCCCCAGCATTTT. Protein: CASTRTGDYQPQHF.

The chain joins TRBV9 to TRBJ2-3; weak D call: TRBD1 (7 bases). The CDR3 extends over 15 amino acids. The V end lost 4 bases, the J end lost 2 bases, and 14 bases lay between the germline ends. CDR1 SGDLS and CDR2 YYNGEE come from the germline V gene. Here the CDR3 reads CASSPGGLITDTQYF. The CDR3 coding sequence is TGTGCCAGCAGCCCAGGGGGACTTATCACAGATACGCAGTATTTT.